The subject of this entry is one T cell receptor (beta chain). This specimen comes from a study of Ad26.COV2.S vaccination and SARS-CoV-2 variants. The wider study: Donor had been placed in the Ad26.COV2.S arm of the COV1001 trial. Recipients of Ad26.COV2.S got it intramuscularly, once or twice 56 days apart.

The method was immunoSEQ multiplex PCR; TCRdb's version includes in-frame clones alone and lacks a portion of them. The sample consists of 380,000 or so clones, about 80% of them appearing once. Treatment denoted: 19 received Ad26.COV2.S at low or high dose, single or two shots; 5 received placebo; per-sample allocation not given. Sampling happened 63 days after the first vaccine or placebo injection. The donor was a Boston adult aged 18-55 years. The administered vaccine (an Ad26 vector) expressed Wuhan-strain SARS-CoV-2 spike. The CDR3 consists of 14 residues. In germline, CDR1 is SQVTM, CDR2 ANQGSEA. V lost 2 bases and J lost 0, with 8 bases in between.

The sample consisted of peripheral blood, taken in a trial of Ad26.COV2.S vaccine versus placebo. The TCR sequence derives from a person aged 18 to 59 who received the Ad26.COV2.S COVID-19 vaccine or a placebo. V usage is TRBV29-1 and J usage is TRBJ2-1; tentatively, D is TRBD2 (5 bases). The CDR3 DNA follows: TGCAGCGTTGAACGGGGAAGCTCCTACAATGAGCAGTTCTTC. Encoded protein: CSVERGSSYNEQFF.